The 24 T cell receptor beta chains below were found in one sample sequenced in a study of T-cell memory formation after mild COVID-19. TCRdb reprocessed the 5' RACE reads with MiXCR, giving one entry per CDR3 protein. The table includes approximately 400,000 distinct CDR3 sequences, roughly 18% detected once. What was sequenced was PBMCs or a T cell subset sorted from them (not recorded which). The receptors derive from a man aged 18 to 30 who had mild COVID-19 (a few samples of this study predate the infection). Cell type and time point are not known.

The CDR3: CASRRGWAVTDTQYF. The CDR3 nucleotides are TGTGCCAGCAGACGGGGGTGGGCGGTCACAGATACGCAGTATTTT. The gene calls are TRBV7-2 and TRBJ2-3; D might be TRBD2 (6 bases). Trimming removed 6 bases at V and 2 bases at J, with 15 bases between. The CDR3 loop spans 15 amino acids. Germline loops: CDR1 SGHTA, CDR2 FQGNSA.

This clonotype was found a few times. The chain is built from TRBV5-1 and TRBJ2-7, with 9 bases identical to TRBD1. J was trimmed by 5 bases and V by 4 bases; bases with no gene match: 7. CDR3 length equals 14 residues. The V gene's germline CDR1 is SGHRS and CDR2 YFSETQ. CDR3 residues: CASSRDRANHEQYV. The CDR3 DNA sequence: TGCGCCAGCAGCCGGGACAGGGCGAACCACGAGCAGTACGTC.

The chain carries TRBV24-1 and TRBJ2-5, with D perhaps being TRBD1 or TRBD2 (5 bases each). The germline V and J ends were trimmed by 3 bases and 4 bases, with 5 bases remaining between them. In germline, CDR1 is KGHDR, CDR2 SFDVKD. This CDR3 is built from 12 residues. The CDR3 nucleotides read TGTGCCACCAGTGATGGGGGAGAGACCCAGTACTTC. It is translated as CATSDGGETQYF.

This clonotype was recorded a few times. CDR3 region: CASSWREHRGRTDTQYF. The CDR3 DNA reads TGTGCCAGCAGTTGGAGGGAACACAGGGGTCGCACAGATACGCAGTATTTT. The chain uses TRBV6-2 or TRBV6-3 and TRBJ2-3, with D possibly being TRBD1 (7 bases). Between the trimmed V and J ends, which lost 4 bases and 1 base, there was a span of 18 bases. The length of the CDR3 is 17 residues. Germline CDR1 reads MNHEY; CDR2 reads SVGEGT.

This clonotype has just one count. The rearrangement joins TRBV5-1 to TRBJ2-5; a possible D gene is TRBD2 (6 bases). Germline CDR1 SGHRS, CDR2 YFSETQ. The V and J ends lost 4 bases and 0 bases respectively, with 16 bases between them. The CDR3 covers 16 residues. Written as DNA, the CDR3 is TGCGCCAGCAGCCCTGCCTCCCGGGGGAACCAAGAGACCCAGTACTTC. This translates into CASSPASRGNQETQYF. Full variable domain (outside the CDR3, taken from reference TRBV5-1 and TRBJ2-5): KAGVTQTPRYLIKTRGQQVTLSCSPISGHRSVSWYQQTPGQGLQFLFEYFSETQRNKGNFPGRFSGRQFSNSRSEMNVSTLELGDSALYLCASSPASRGNQETQYFGPGTRLLVL.

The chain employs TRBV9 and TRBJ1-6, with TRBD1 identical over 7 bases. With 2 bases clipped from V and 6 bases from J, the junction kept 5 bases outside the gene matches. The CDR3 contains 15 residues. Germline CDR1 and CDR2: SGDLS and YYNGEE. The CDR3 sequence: CASSVTGAGNSPLHF. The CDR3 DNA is TGTGCCAGCAGCGTCACAGGGGCCGGTAATTCACCCCTCCACTTT. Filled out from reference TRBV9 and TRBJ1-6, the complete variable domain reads DSGVTQTPKHLITATGQRVTLRCSPRSGDLSVYWYQQSLDQGLQFLIQYYNGEERAKGNILERFSAQQFPDLHSELNLSSLELGDSALYFCASSVTGAGNSPLHFGNGTRLTVT.

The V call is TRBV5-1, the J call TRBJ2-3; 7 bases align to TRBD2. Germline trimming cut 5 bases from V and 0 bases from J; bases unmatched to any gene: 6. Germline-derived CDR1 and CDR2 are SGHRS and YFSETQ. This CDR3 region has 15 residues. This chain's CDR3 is CASSAGDFSTDTQYF. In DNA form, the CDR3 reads TGCGCCAGCAGTGCGGGGGACTTTAGCACAGATACGCAGTATTTT. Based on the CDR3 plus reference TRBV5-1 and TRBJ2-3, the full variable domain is KAGVTQTPRYLIKTRGQQVTLSCSPISGHRSVSWYQQTPGQGLQFLFEYFSETQRNKGNFPGRFSGRQFSNSRSEMNVSTLELGDSALYLCASSAGDFSTDTQYFGPGTRLTVL.

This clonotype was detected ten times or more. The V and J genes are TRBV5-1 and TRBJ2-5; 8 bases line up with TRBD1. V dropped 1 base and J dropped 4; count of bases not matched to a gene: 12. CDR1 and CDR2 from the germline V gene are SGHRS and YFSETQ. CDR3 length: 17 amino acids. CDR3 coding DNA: TGCGCCAGCAGCTTGTCCATGACAGGGGTACGAGGAGAGACCCAGTACTTC. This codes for CASSLSMTGVRGETQYF.

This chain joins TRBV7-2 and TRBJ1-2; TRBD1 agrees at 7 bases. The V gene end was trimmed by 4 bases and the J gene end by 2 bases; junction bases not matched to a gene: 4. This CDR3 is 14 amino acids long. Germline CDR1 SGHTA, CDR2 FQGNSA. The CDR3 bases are TGTGCCAGCAGCTCGGGACAGATAAACTATGGCTACACCTTC. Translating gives CASSSGQINYGYTF.

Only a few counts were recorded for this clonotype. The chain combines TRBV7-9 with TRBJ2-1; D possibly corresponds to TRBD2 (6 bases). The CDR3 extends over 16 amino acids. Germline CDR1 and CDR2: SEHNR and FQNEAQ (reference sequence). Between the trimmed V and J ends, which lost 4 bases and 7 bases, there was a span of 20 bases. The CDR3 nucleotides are TGTGCCAGCAGCTCCTTTCGGACCACCGGGGGAAATGAGCAGTTCTTC. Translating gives CASSSFRTTGGNEQFF.

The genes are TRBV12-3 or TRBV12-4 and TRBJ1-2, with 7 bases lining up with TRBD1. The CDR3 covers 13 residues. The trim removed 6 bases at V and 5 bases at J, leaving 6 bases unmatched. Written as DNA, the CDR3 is TGTGCCAGCAGGCTTCAGGGGGGTTATGGCTACACCTTC. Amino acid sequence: CASRLQGGYGYTF.

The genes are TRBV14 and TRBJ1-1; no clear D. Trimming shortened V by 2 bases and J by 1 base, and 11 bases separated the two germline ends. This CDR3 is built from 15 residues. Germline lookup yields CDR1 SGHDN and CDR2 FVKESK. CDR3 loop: CASSQHFGGNTEAFF. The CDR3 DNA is TGTGCCAGCAGCCAACACTTCGGTGGGAACACTGAAGCTTTCTTT.

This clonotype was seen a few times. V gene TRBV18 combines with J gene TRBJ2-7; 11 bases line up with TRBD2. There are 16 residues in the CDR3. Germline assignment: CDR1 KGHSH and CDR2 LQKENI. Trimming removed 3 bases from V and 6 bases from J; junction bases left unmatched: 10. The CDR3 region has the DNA TGTGCCAGCTCACCTAGCGGGGGGGACCCTCGAGTCGAGCAGTACGTC. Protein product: CASSPSGGDPRVEQYV.

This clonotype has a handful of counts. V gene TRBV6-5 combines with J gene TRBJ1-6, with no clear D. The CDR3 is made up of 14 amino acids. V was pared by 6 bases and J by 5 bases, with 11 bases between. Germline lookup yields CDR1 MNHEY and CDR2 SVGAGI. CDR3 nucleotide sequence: TGTGCCAGCAGGAACCGAGGGAATAATTCACCCCTCCACTTT. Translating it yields CASRNRGNNSPLHF.

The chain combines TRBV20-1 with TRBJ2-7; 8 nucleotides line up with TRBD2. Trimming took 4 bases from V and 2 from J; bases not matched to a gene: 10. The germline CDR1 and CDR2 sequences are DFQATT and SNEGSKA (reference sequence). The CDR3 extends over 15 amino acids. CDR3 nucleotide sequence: TGCAGTGCTATTATTGGCGGGGGGCACGCCTACGAGCAGTACTTC. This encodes CSAIIGGGHAYEQYF.

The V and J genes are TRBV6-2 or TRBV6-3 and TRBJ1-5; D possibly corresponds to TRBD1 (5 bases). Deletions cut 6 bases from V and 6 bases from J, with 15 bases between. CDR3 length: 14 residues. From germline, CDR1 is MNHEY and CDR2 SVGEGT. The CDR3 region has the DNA TGTGCCAGCAGACCAGGGTTAGCCGGTCAGCCCCAGCATTTT. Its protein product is CASRPGLAGQPQHF.

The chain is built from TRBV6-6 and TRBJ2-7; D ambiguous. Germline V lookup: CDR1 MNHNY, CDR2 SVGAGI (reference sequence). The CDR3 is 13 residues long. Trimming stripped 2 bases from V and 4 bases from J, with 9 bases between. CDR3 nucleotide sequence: TGTGCCAGCAGTTACGCCACTGATTACGAGCAGTACTTC. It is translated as CASSYATDYEQYF.

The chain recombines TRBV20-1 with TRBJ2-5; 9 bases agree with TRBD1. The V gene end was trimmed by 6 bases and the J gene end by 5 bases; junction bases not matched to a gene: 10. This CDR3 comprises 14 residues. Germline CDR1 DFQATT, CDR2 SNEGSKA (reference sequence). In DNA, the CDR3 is TGCAGTGCAGGGGACAGGGTGAGAAAGGAGACCCAGTACTTC. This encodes CSAGDRVRKETQYF.

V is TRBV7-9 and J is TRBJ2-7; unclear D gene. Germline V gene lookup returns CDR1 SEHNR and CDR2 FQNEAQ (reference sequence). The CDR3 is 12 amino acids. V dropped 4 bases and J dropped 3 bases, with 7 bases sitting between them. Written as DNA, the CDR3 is TGTGCCAGCAGCTCGAAGGTCTACGAGCAGTACGTC. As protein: CASSSKVYEQYV.

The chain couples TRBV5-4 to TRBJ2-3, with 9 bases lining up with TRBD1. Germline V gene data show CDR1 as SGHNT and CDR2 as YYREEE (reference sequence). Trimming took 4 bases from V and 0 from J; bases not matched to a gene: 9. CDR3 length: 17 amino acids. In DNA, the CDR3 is TGTGCCAGCAGCAGAACCGGGACAGGGTCTAGCACAGATACGCAGTATTTT. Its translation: CASSRTGTGSSTDTQYF.

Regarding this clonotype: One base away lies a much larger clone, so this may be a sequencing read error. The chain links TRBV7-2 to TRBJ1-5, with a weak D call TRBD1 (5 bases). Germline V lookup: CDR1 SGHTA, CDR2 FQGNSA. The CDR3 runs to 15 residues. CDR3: CAISLVAQAKWAQHF. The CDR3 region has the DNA TGTGCCATCAGCTTAGTAGCACAGGCAAAATGGGCCCAGCATTTT.

CDR3 sequence reads: CASSYSASGGYNEQFF. DNA for the CDR3: TGTGCCAGCAGTTACTCGGCTAGCGGGGGGTACAATGAGCAGTTCTTC. The gene calls are TRBV6-6 and TRBJ2-1; 11 bases line up with TRBD2. Germline loops: CDR1 MNHNY, CDR2 SVGAGI (reference sequence). This CDR3 is built from 16 residues. J was trimmed by 4 bases and V by 0 bases; bases with no gene match: 2.

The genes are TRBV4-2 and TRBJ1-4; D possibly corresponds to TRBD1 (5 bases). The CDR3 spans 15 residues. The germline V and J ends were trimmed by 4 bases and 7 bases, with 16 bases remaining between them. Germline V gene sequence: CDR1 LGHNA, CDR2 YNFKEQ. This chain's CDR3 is CASSPRERGVEKLFF. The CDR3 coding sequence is TGTGCCAGCAGCCCCCGGGAGAGAGGGGTTGAAAAACTGTTTTTT.

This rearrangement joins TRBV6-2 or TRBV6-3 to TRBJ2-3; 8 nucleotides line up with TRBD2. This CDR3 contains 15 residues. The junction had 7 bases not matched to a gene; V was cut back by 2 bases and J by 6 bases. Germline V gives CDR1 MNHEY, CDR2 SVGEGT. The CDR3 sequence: CASSYDEREPDTQYF. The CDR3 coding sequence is TGTGCCAGCAGTTACGACGAGCGGGAGCCTGATACGCAGTATTTT.